The rows below give T cell receptor beta chains drawn from one sample of a study of cytomegalovirus exposure and HLA in healthy donors. Generated by immunoSEQ multiplex PCR, the TCRdb table keeps only in-frame clones and is missing some. The repertoire holds 150,000 or so clones, with around 83% as singletons. Sequenced material: PBMCs. The receptors were sampled from a man between 50 and 59 years old in good health and CMV-seropositive. CDR3s include the opening cysteine and the closing phenylalanine or tryptophan. D genes are given only for firm matches. The size of a clone is reported for some rows only, either as once, few or many, or as a class for expanded clones.

>-|TRBD1|TRBJ1-2|TRBV30
TGTGCCTGGGTGTTAAGGGACAGGGGTACCTATGGCTACACCTTC
CAWVLRDRGTYGYTF
>-|TRBD1|TRBJ1-4|TRBV2
TGTGCCAGCAGTGACGCGGGACAGCTTAATGAAAAACTGTTTTTT
CASSDAGQLNEKLFF
>-|TRBD2|TRBJ2-7|TRBV29-1
TGCAGCGTAAAACTAGCGGTAGGTGCCTACGAGCAGTACTTC
CSVKLAVGAYEQYF
>few|TRBD1|TRBJ1-4|TRBV7-7
TGTGCCAGCAGCTTTGGACAGGCAGCACGGGAAAAACTGTTTTTT
CASSFGQAAREKLFF
>-|TRBD2|TRBJ2-2|TRBV5-1
TGCGCCAGCACGAGCGGGGCGAACACCGGGGAGCTGTTTTTT
CASTSGANTGELFF
>-|TRBD2|TRBJ2-1|TRBV6-4
TGTGCCAGCAGTGACTCGCGGGGGGGAAACTACAATGAGCAGTTCTTC
CASSDSRGGNYNEQFF
>-|-|TRBJ1-1|TRBV10-3
TGTGCCATCAGTGAGGCTGGGTGGTTGAGGCCCCAGAACACTGAAGCTTTCTTT
CAISEAGWLRPQNTEAFF
>-|TRBD2|TRBJ2-5|TRBV7-7
TGTGCTAGCAGTCTAGCGGGAGGGATGGAGACCCAGTACTTC
CASSLAGGMETQYF
>-|-|TRBJ2-7|TRBV29-1
TGCAGCGTTGGACAGAATTCCTACGAGCAGTACTTC
CSVGQNSYEQYF
>-|-|TRBJ2-5|TRBV10-1
TGCGCCAGCAGTGAGGTGGTCAGGGAACAAGAGACCCAGTACTTC
CASSEVVREQETQYF
>once|TRBD1|TRBJ1-2|TRBV9
TGTGCCAGCAGCAACGAAGCAGGGGGTCTTCCGTGGGAGGGCTACACCTTC
CASSNEAGGLPWEGYTF
>-|TRBD1|TRBJ1-1|TRBV9
TGTGCCAGCAGCCCCGGGACAGTGAACACTGAAGCTTTCTTT
CASSPGTVNTEAFF
>-|TRBD1|TRBJ2-1|TRBV5-1
TGCGCCAGCAGCTTAGGGACAGACTACAATGAGCAGTTCTTC
CASSLGTDYNEQFF
>-|TRBD1|TRBJ1-6|TRBV7-2
TGTGCCAGCAGCCAAAGACAGGGAACTAATTCACCCCTCCACTTT
CASSQRQGTNSPLHF
>-|-|TRBJ1-2|TRBV7-2
TGTGCCAGCAGCTTACCAGGGGATATTGGCGGCTACACCTTC
CASSLPGDIGGYTF
>-|-|TRBJ2-3|TRBV19
TGTGCCAGTAGGACGTCAGGGGCGCTTCCCACAGATACGCAGTATTTT
CASRTSGALPTDTQYF
>-|-|TRBJ1-2|TRBV5-6
TGTGCCAGCAGCTTACCCTCTGCAGGCCCCTATGGCTACACCTTC
CASSLPSAGPYGYTF
>-|-|TRBJ2-1|TRBV29-1
TGCAGCGGTAGCGGCCTCCTCAATGAGCAGTTCTTC
CSGSGLLNEQFF
>-|-|TRBJ2-5|TRBV6-1
TGTGCCAGCACAGGGTCCCAAGAGACCCAGTACTTC
CASTGSQETQYF
>-|-|TRBJ1-4|TRBV28
TGTGCCAGCAGGGACTCTTTTGTAGGAGAAAAACTGTTTTTT
CASRDSFVGEKLFF
>few|-|TRBJ1-2|TRBV19
TGTGCCAGTAGTATGAGTCCAGGGTCCATCTATGGCTACACCTTC
CASSMSPGSIYGYTF
>-|TRBD1|TRBJ2-7|TRBV9
TGTGCCAGCAGCCAAGGGACAGGCCACACCTACGAGCAGTACTTC
CASSQGTGHTYEQYF
>few|-|TRBJ2-7|TRBV2
TGTGCCAGCAGTGACAGTTCCTACGAGCAGTACTTC
CASSDSSYEQYF
>once|TRBD1|TRBJ2-7|TRBV27
TGTGCCAGCAGTCCGCTCCCCGGACAGGGCGGGGACGAGCAGTACTTC
CASSPLPGQGGDEQYF
>-|-|TRBJ2-4|TRBV7-9
TGTTCCAGCAGCGTAGTGGGACTGCAGTACTTC
CSSSVVGLQYF
>-|-|TRBJ1-6|TRBV28
TGTGCCAGCAGTTTAGGGACATCTTCACCCCTCCACTTT
CASSLGTSSPLHF
>-|-|TRBJ2-7|TRBV2
TGTGCCAGCAGTGAGCGGCCGTGGCAGTACTTC
CASSERPWQYF
>-|TRBD2|TRBJ2-7|TRBV19
TGTGCCAGTATAATACAATCCGGGACTAGGTACTACGAGCAGTACTTC
CASIIQSGTRYYEQYF
>-|TRBD1|TRBJ2-5|TRBV28
TGTGCCAGCCAAGACAGGGGAGGCCAAGAGACCCAGTACTTC
CASQDRGGQETQYF
>-|-|TRBJ2-1|TRBV7-2
TGTGCCAGCAGCGCCGCAACAGGGAGAAGGAGGAATGAGCAGTTCTTC
CASSAATGRRRNEQFF
>-|TRBD1|TRBJ1-4|TRBV9
TGTGCCAGCAGCGTCTCTACGGGACAGCGAGGGGAAAAACTGTTTTTT
CASSVSTGQRGEKLFF
>-|TRBD2|TRBJ2-6|TRBV7-3
TGTGCCAGCAGCCCCCGGCGGGGAGGGATCGGGGCCAACGTCCTGACTTTC
CASSPRRGGIGANVLTF
>-|TRBD2|TRBJ2-7|TRBV7-9
TGTGCCAGCAGCTTTAGCGGGGGTCGGTACGAGCAGTACTTC
CASSFSGGRYEQYF
>-|TRBD2|TRBJ2-7|TRBV19
TGTGCCAGTCGCCCGGGAGCGGGGGAGCAGTACTTC
CASRPGAGEQYF
>-|-|TRBJ2-7|TRBV30
TGTGCCTGGAGTGTGTCAGGGAACGAGCAGTACTTC
CAWSVSGNEQYF
>few|-|TRBJ2-5|TRBV5-6
TGTGCCAGCAGCCCAGGACCGGGGGAGACCCAGTACTTC
CASSPGPGETQYF
>-|TRBD1|TRBJ1-2|TRBV6-5
TGTGCCAGCAGCTTCTCAACCCGGGACAGGGCGGGCTACACCTTC
CASSFSTRDRAGYTF
>-|TRBD1|TRBJ1-2|TRBV7-9
TGTTCCAGCAGCCCAGGACGGGACAGGGACTATGGCTACACCTTC
CSSSPGRDRDYGYTF
>few|TRBD1|TRBJ2-7|TRBV7-3
TGTGCCAGCAGCTTAGCGGGACAGGGGGGAGACTACGAGCAGTACTTC
CASSLAGQGGDYEQYF